This entry lists 14 T cell receptor beta chains sequenced from one sample in a study of a mutant IDH1 vaccine in newly diagnosed glioma. Time point of the sample: baseline, week 1 (first vaccination visit). Treatment denoted: pre-vaccination baseline after standard-of-care therapy. Clones were sequenced by immunoSEQ multiplex PCR, and TCRdb holds only the in-frame ones, with some missing. The table records about 54,000 clones, about four fifths of them present only once. This sample comprised PBMCs, obtained from a glioma patient treated with radiotherapy, temozolomide or both. The receptors derive from a man younger than 30 with glioma.

In DNA form, the CDR3 reads TGTGCCAGCAGCTCTGGACTGAACACTGAAGCTTTCTTT. It yields the protein CASSSGLNTEAFF. V usage is TRBV7-8 and J usage is TRBJ1-1; D unresolved. The CDR3 totals 13 residues. CDR1 and CDR2 (germline): SGHVS, FQNEAQ. Trimming took off 4 bases at V and 0 bases at J, with 6 bases between the two ends. The full variable domain, its missing parts supplied by reference TRBV7-8 and TRBJ1-1, is GAGVSQSPRYKVAKRGQDVALRCDPISGHVSLFWYQQALGQGPEFLTYFQNEAQLDKSGLPSDRFFAERPEGSVSTLKIQRTQQEDSAVYLCASSSGLNTEAFFGQGTRLTVV.

This clone has only one observation. This chain links TRBV30 with TRBJ2-4, with unresolved D. V lost 0 bases, J lost 9 bases, and 12 bases lay in between. The CDR3 extends over 13 amino acids. Germline values: CDR1 GTSNPN, CDR2 SVGIG (reference sequence). In DNA, the CDR3 is TGTGCCTGGAGTGTTCAAGGGTACGGCATTCAGTACTTC. This codes for CAWSVQGYGIQYF.

The chain uses TRBV7-2 and TRBJ2-2; 7 bases line up with TRBD1. The germline V gene encodes CDR1 SGHTA and CDR2 FQGNSA. CDR3 length: 17 residues. V shed 6 bases, J shed 4 bases, and the junction held 14 bases outside the gene matches. DNA for the CDR3: TGTGCCAGCAGTCCCTACCCCTTGACAGGGCCCACCGGGGAGCTGTTTTTT. This codes for CASSPYPLTGPTGELFF. Complete variable domain (other parts from reference TRBV7-2 and TRBJ2-2): GAGVSQSPSNKVTEKGKDVELRCDPISGHTALYWYRQSLGQGLEFLIYFQGNSAPDKSGLPSDRFSAERTGGSVSTLTIQRTQQEDSAVYLCASSPYPLTGPTGELFFGEGSRLTVL.

By share of the sample, this clone is medium-sized. The identical CDR3 is also encoded by other nucleotide sequences in the sample. The chain recombines TRBV4-3 with TRBJ2-1; D unresolved. CDR1 and CDR2 from the germline V gene are LGHNA and YSLEER. This CDR3 has 15 amino acids. V gave up 0 bases and J gave up 10 bases, with 16 bases separating them. CDR3 sequence reads: CASSQEVALGREQFF. DNA of the CDR3: TGCGCCAGCAGCCAAGAGGTAGCCTTAGGGCGCGAGCAGTTCTTC.

A few counts support this clone. One end of the junction does not line up with germline, which may come from a read error. The chain joins TRBV12-5 to TRBJ2-1; D unclear. Germline CDR1 and CDR2: LGHNT and FRNRAP. CDR3 size: 15 residues. This chain's CDR3 is CASMGTLLDPNGQFF. CDR3 DNA sequence: TGTGCTAGTATGGGTACTCTCCTCGACCCGAATGGGCAGTTCTTC.

The chain joins TRBV6-6 to TRBJ2-3, with 7 bases matching TRBD1. Trimming took 7 bases from V and 6 from J; bases not matched to a gene: 13. This CDR3 comprises 15 residues. Germline loops: CDR1 MNHNY, CDR2 SVGAGI (reference sequence). DNA of the CDR3: TGTGCCAGCACCCGGTTGGGTAGGGGACAGGATACGCAGTATTTT. Amino acids: CASTRLGRGQDTQYF.

This rearrangement joins TRBV2 to TRBJ2-3, with D tentatively TRBD1 or TRBD2 (5 bases each). This CDR3 spans 13 amino acids. With 4 bases removed from V and 1 base from J, the gap between germline ends came to 6 bases. Germline V gives CDR1 SNHLY, CDR2 FYNNEI. The CDR3 nucleotides read TGTGCCAGCAGTGGGGACCGCACAGATACGCAGTATTTT. Encoded protein: CASSGDRTDTQYF.

J is TRBJ2-5 and V is TRBV6-6; 8 bases align to TRBD2. CDR1 and CDR2 (germline): MNHNY, SVGAGI (reference sequence). This CDR3 has 15 residues. Trimming removed 4 bases from V and 2 bases from J; junction bases left unmatched: 6. The CDR3 DNA sequence: TGTGCCAGCAGTTCCAGGACTAGCCCGCAAGAGACCCAGTACTTC. It is translated as CASSSRTSPQETQYF.

The sample holds a few counts of this clone. V usage is TRBV19 and J usage is TRBJ1-1, with TRBD1 matching 8 bases. Germline values: CDR1 LNHDA, CDR2 SQIVND (reference sequence). After removal of 3 bases from V and 5 bases from J, the junction contained 8 bases not matched to a gene. The CDR3 covers 15 residues. CDR3 bases: TGTGCCAGTAGTATTTCTAGGACAGGGAAGACTGAAGCTTTCTTT. It is translated as CASSISRTGKTEAFF.

This clone was counted a single time. This chain uses TRBV15 with TRBJ2-7; TRBD2 aligns across 11 bases. J was trimmed by 6 bases and V by 3 bases; bases with no gene match: 7. The germline V gene has CDR1 LNHNV and CDR2 YYDKDF (reference sequence). CDR3 length: 15 amino acids. CDR3 sequence reads: CATSRQSSGRLEQYF. The CDR3 DNA reads TGTGCCACCAGCAGGCAGTCTAGCGGGAGGCTCGAGCAGTACTTC.

V and J are TRBV7-9 and TRBJ2-7; no reliable D call. The CDR3 covers 12 residues. Trimming took 1 base from V and 5 from J, leaving 6 bases between them. Per the germline V gene, CDR1 is SEHNR and CDR2 is FQNEAQ (reference sequence). DNA of the CDR3: TGTGCCAGCAGCTTAGGGGCGAACGAGCAGTACTTC. Amino acid sequence: CASSLGANEQYF.

This chain links TRBV5-1 with TRBJ2-2; 7 nucleotides align to TRBD1. Germline trimming cut 6 bases from V and 1 base from J; bases unmatched to any gene: 9. The CDR3 runs to 16 residues. Germline V gene sequence: CDR1 SGHRS, CDR2 YFSETQ. The CDR3 here is CASILDRVENTGELFF. The CDR3 DNA reads TGCGCCAGCATCCTTGACAGGGTAGAGAACACCGGGGAGCTGTTTTTT.

J is TRBJ2-2 and V is TRBV6-1; 7 positions match TRBD2. The CDR3 totals 13 residues. Germline V gene lookup returns CDR1 MNHNS and CDR2 SASEGT. With V trimmed by 6 bases and J by 5 bases, 3 bases remained unmatched. The CDR3 DNA sequence: TGTGCCAGCAGGGCGGGACTAACCGGGGAGCTGTTTTTT. It yields the protein CASRAGLTGELFF.

The chain joins TRBV7-2 to TRBJ1-2; D gene ambiguous. The CDR3 consists of 14 residues. The V end was cut by 1 base, the J end by 4 bases, with 10 bases between. CDR1 is SGHTA and CDR2 is FQGNSA in the germline V gene. The CDR3 loop reads CASSLVNVIYGYTF. As DNA, the CDR3 is TGTGCCAGCAGCTTAGTAAACGTGATCTATGGCTACACCTTC.